These 27 T cell receptor beta chains came from one sample sequenced in a study of T cell clusters in autoimmune cytopenias. TRB rearrangements were amplified by touch-down multiplex PCR with mixed TRB-A/B primers. Using the multiplex PCR reads, TCRdb records one entry per CDR3 protein without DNA. Its clone listing holds around 3,600 distinct CDR3 sequences. Approximately 36,000 genome equivalents of blood DNA were amplified for TRB. The sample also formed part of further work on T cell repertoires in aging, cancer and after chemotherapy.

Input material: peripheral blood. All receptors derive from a human donor in good health.

This clonotype registers medium-sized by frequency. This chain connects TRBV19 to TRBJ2-2; the D call of TRBD1 rests on TCRdb alone, since no DNA is present to check it. CDR1 is LNHDA, CDR2 SQIVND, per germline (reference sequence). The CDR3 has 14 residues. CDR3 region: CASTPRLDTGELFF.

By frequency, this clonotype registers medium-sized. The chain joins TRBV6-2 or TRBV6-3 to TRBJ2-5. The CDR3 length is 16 residues. Germline values: CDR1 MNHEY, CDR2 SVGEGT. CDR3 sequence: CASSYSNVAVQETQYF.

This chain links TRBV12-3 or TRBV12-4 with TRBJ2-2. The CDR3 contains 13 residues. CDR3 residues: CASSQDFSGELFF.

This clonotype is classed as medium-sized by frequency. V gene TRBV7-2 combines with J gene TRBJ1-5; TCRdb's assignment of TRBD1 cannot be checked, as there is no DNA. The CDR3 is made up of 14 amino acids. Per the germline V gene, CDR1 is SGHTA and CDR2 is FQGNSA. The CDR3 sequence: CASSEGQGGQPQHF.

This chain joins TRBV5-6 and TRBJ2-7; TCRdb calls TRBD1, which cannot be checked without DNA. Germline assignment: CDR1 SGHDT and CDR2 YYEEEE. The CDR3 runs 15 residues. CDR3: CASSYLRDRLYEQYF. The entire variable domain, with the rest obtained from reference TRBV5-6 and TRBJ2-7, is as follows: DAGVTQSPTHLIKTRGQQVTLRCSPKSGHDTVSWYQQALGQGPQFIFQYYEEEERQRGNFPDRFSGHQFPNYSSELNVNALLLGDSALYLCASSYLRDRLYEQYFGPGTRLTVT.

The rearrangement joins TRBV27 to TRBJ1-5; the D call from TCRdb, TRBD1, cannot be confirmed without DNA. Germline V lookup: CDR1 MNHEY, CDR2 SMNVEV (reference sequence). The length of the CDR3 is 16 residues. The CDR3 loop is CASSTGTGVGNQPQHF.

This sequence joins TRBV6-4 and TRBJ2-2; TCRdb designates TRBD1, a call that cannot be tested without DNA. Per germline, CDR1 MRHNA and CDR2 SNTAGT. The CDR3 is 15 residues long. CDR3 region: CASRPDRGRAGELFF.

This clonotype is called medium-sized based on its frequency. The J gene is TRBJ2-2, the V gene TRBV12-3 or TRBV12-4. This CDR3 contains 13 residues. This chain's CDR3 is CASDGSNTGELFF.

By frequency, this clonotype registers medium-sized (0.01 to 0.1%). The chain joins TRBV19 to TRBJ1-2; the TCRdb call, TRBD1, lacks DNA for checking. In germline, CDR1 is LNHDA, CDR2 SQIVND (reference sequence). The CDR3 is made up of 13 amino acids. CDR3 loop: CASTPGELHGYTF.

V and J are TRBV5-6 and TRBJ1-1; TCRdb picks TRBD1, but there is no DNA to check that call. The germline gives CDR1 SGHDT, CDR2 YYEEEE. The CDR3 spans 14 residues. The chain's CDR3 is CASSLTGANTEAFF.

The chain links TRBV7-9 to TRBJ2-5; the TCRdb call, TRBD1, lacks DNA for checking. Germline V gene data show CDR1 as SEHNR and CDR2 as FQNEAQ (reference sequence). The CDR3 runs 18 residues. The CDR3 is CASSPYGYHRGSQETQYF. Complete variable domain (other parts from reference TRBV7-9 and TRBJ2-5): DTGVSQNPRHKITKRGQNVTFRCDPISEHNRLYWYRQTLGQGPEFLTYFQNEAQLEKSRLLSDRFSAERPKGSFSTLEIQRTEQGDSAMYLCASSPYGYHRGSQETQYFGPGTRLLVL.

This clonotype is identified as large (0.1 to 1%) from frequency. V usage is TRBV19 and J usage is TRBJ2-1. CDR1 and CDR2 from the germline V gene are LNHDA and SQIVND (reference sequence). CDR3 length: 14 residues. CDR3: CASSIGGSYNEQFF. Full variable domain (rest looked up from reference TRBV19 and TRBJ2-1): DGGITQSPKYLFRKEGQNVTLSCEQNLNHDAMYWYRQDPGQGLRLIYYSQIVNDFQKGDIAEGYSVSREKKESFPLTVTSAQKNPTAFYLCASSIGGSYNEQFFGPGTRLTVL.

The rearrangement uses TRBV5-1 and TRBJ1-1. Germline V gene lookup returns CDR1 SGHRS and CDR2 YFSETQ. CDR3 length: 15 amino acids. CDR3 in amino acids: CASSKGEGDVLGAFF.

The chain recombines TRBV24-1 with TRBJ2-1; TCRdb gives TRBD2 as the D gene, but with no DNA this cannot be confirmed. CDR1 is KGHDR and CDR2 is SFDVKD in the germline V gene. This CDR3 contains 15 residues. The chain's CDR3 is CATSDPRDYPNEQFF.

The V and J genes are TRBV7-2 and TRBJ2-7. This CDR3 is built from 13 residues. Germline V gene data show CDR1 as SGHTA and CDR2 as FQGNSA. CDR3 amino acids: CASSLVKQDEQYF.

The CDR3 reads CASRQAGGLNEQFF. V gene TRBV19 combines with J gene TRBJ2-1; without DNA, the TCRdb call of TRBD2 cannot be checked. The CDR3 contains 14 residues. Germline CDR1 and CDR2: LNHDA and SQIVND (reference sequence).

The V gene is TRBV20-1, the J gene TRBJ2-5. CDR3 length: 12 amino acids. Germline values: CDR1 DFQATT, CDR2 SNEGSKA (reference sequence). Here the CDR3 reads CSAPADQETQYF.

J is TRBJ2-7 and V is TRBV18; the D gene TCRdb calls, TRBD1, cannot be checked with no DNA. This CDR3 spans 15 amino acids. The germline CDR1 and CDR2 sequences are KGHSH and LQKENI. The CDR3 loop reads CASSRGTGSSYEQYF.

Judged by frequency, this clonotype is medium-sized (0.01 to 0.1%). V gene TRBV30 combines with J gene TRBJ2-7; TCRdb calls TRBD1, which cannot be checked without DNA. CDR1 is GTSNPN and CDR2 is SVGIG in the germline V gene (reference sequence). The CDR3 totals 12 residues. The chain's CDR3 is CAWDGQGYEQYF. Full variable domain (remainder filled in from reference TRBV30 and TRBJ2-7): SQTIHQWPATLVQPVGSPLSLECTVEGTSNPNLYWYRQAAGRGLQLLFYSVGIGQISSEVPQNLSASRPQDRQFILSSKKLLLSDSGFYLCAWDGQGYEQYFGPGTRLTVT.

This clonotype is deemed medium-sized by its frequency. This chain connects TRBV4-3 to TRBJ2-3; TCRdb's D gene call, TRBD1, goes unchecked for lack of DNA. Looked up from germline, CDR1 is LGHNA and CDR2 is YSLEER. The CDR3 loop spans 16 amino acids. The CDR3 protein is CASSQHGQGRPDTQYF.

The chain joins TRBV20-1 to TRBJ2-5; TCRdb calls TRBD2, which cannot be checked without DNA. The germline V gene encodes CDR1 DFQATT and CDR2 SNEGSKA (reference sequence). The CDR3 has 14 residues. The CDR3 loop reads CSATSGGAQETQYF.

V usage is TRBV7-2 and J usage is TRBJ2-6. The CDR3 totals 15 residues. Germline V gives CDR1 SGHTA, CDR2 FQGNSA. The CDR3 loop is CASSSWGSGANVLTF. The full variable domain, its missing parts supplied by reference TRBV7-2 and TRBJ2-6, is GAGVSQSPSNKVTEKGKDVELRCDPISGHTALYWYRQSLGQGLEFLIYFQGNSAPDKSGLPSDRFSAERTGGSVSTLTIQRTQQEDSAVYLCASSSWGSGANVLTFGAGSRLTVL.

The rearrangement links TRBV10-3 to TRBJ2-5; TCRdb's D call, TRBD1, is unchecked because there is no DNA. CDR1 and CDR2 (germline): ENHRY, SYGVKD. The CDR3 sequence is 14 residues long. The CDR3 sequence is CAISEGQGAETQYF.

This clonotype is classed as medium-sized by frequency. The chain recombines TRBV30 with TRBJ1-4. The CDR3 is 13 amino acids. Germline lookup yields CDR1 GTSNPN and CDR2 SVGIG (reference sequence). CDR3 in amino acids: CAWNRVTAEKLFF. Filled out from reference TRBV30 and TRBJ1-4, the complete variable domain reads SQTIHQWPATLVQPVGSPLSLECTVEGTSNPNLYWYRQAAGRGLQLLFYSVGIGQISSEVPQNLSASRPQDRQFILSSKKLLLSDSGFYLCAWNRVTAEKLFFGSGTQLSVL.

The chain uses TRBV10-3 and TRBJ1-1. This CDR3 contains 13 residues. Germline V gives CDR1 ENHRY, CDR2 SYGVKD. The CDR3 spells CAISERVGAEAFF.

By frequency, this clonotype is medium-sized. The J gene is TRBJ1-2, the V gene TRBV30; TCRdb lists TRBD1, though no DNA is available to test this call. CDR3 length equals 12 residues. Germline values: CDR1 GTSNPN, CDR2 SVGIG (reference sequence). CDR3 sequence reads: CAWSEGQLGYTF.

Measured by frequency, this clonotype is medium-sized. J is TRBJ2-5 and V is TRBV27; the D gene TCRdb calls, TRBD1, cannot be checked with no DNA. The germline V gene encodes CDR1 MNHEY and CDR2 SMNVEV (reference sequence). The CDR3 extends over 15 amino acids. This CDR3 reads CASSSSWGAGETQYF.